The subject of this entry is one T cell receptor (beta chain). Its specificity is not known. These data originate in a study of PD-L1 blockade in urothelial cancer. Across the whole study: Blood drawn 3 weeks (second dose) and 6 weeks after treatment start was analyzed.

The study, taken as a whole, reports: A pretreatment blood TCR clonality that fell below the median predicted better progression-free and overall survival. For durable-benefit patients, tumor-associated blood clones expanded more at 3 weeks.

Time point defined: pretreatment peripheral blood. Patients suffered from locally advanced or metastatic urothelial carcinoma. Trimming took 5 bases from V and 8 from J; bases not matched to a gene: 11. The CDR3 consists of 15 residues. CDR1 is SGHNT, CDR2 YENEEA, per germline. Profiling relied on immunoSEQ multiplex PCR, and the TCRdb table lists in-frame clones only, not all of them. The profile shows tens of thousands of clones, about four fifths of them singletons. This material consisted of PBMCs, taken around atezolizumab (anti-PD-L1) treatment. This clonotype was obtained from a man between 60 and 75 years old with urothelial cancer. V is TRBV11-3 and J is TRBJ2-2, with 7 bases fitting TRBD1. CDR3 loop: CASSTTTGKLGELFF. CDR3 in DNA: TGTGCCAGCAGCACAACGACAGGGAAGTTGGGGGAGCTGTTTTTT.